One and the same sample provided the 10 T cell receptor beta chains below, sequenced in a study of T-cell reconstitution after alpha-beta-depleted transplantation in children (dated by TCRdb to about 2016). The treatment or condition label on this specimen signifies: allogeneic hematopoietic cell transplantation with graft depleted of TCRalphabeta T cells and CD19 B cells. Libraries were prepared through PCR. Sequencer: Illumina HiSeq 2500. To normalize quantification of the TCRbeta repertoire, the TCR libraries were built with molecular barcoding that relied on unique molecular identifiers. TCRdb trimmed the raw reads at Q25, called clones with MiXCR and kept productive beta chains. Each record represents a unique CDR3 protein, reported with the most common genes and DNA among its rows. For this sample there are 800,000 to 1,000,000 distinct CDR3 sequences; about 29% appear just once. 28% of the sample is in the top ten clones.

The source was PBMCs, mostly from graft donor cells, collected 360 days after TCRalphabeta/CD19-depleted stem cell transplant. These receptors all stem from a boy in the first two years of life who had a stem cell transplant for SCID, so the T cells may come from the graft donor.

The chain couples TRBV4-3 to TRBJ2-1, with a weak D call TRBD1 (7 bases). CDR3 length: 15 residues. Germline CDR1 LGHNA, CDR2 YSLEER. V lost 0 bases and J lost 7, with 13 bases in between. For the CDR3, the DNA is TGCGCCAGCAGCCAAGAGGGCAGGGGGGTGAATGAGCAGTTCTTC. This codes for CASSQEGRGVNEQFF.

This clonotype appeared a few times. The V gene is TRBV24-1, the J gene TRBJ2-1, with 7 bases identical to TRBD1. The CDR3 has 15 amino acids. V trimming: 10 bases; J trimming: 0 bases; junction bases outside the gene matches: 8. Germline CDR1 is KGHDR and CDR2 is SFDVKD. CDR3 loop: CATADRVGSYNEQFF. In DNA form, the CDR3 reads TGTGCCACGGCTGACAGGGTGGGCTCCTACAATGAGCAGTTCTTC.

The genes are TRBV6-2 or TRBV6-3 and TRBJ2-7, with TRBD2 matching 8 bases. V lost 2 bases to trimming and J lost 0 bases; unmatched junction nucleotides: 3. Germline V gives CDR1 MNHEY, CDR2 SVGEGT. This CDR3 has 15 residues. The CDR3 region is CASSYERGTSYEQYF. In DNA, the CDR3 is TGTGCCAGCAGTTACGAGCGGGGGACCTCCTACGAGCAGTACTTC.

The gene calls are TRBV7-9 and TRBJ2-3; 8 nucleotides line up with TRBD2. Germline V gene sequence: CDR1 SEHNR, CDR2 FQNEAQ (reference sequence). CDR3 length equals 17 residues. V trimming: 4 bases; J trimming: 0 bases; junction bases outside the gene matches: 9. The CDR3 reads CASSSLLLAASTDTQYF. In DNA form, the CDR3 reads TGTGCCAGCAGCTCCTTACTACTAGCGGCTAGCACAGATACGCAGTATTTT.

Here the CDR3 reads CSASGLTRDRGYTDTQYF. The CDR3, as DNA: TGCAGTGCTAGTGGCCTTACTCGTGACAGGGGCTACACAGATACGCAGTATTTT. The chain recombines TRBV20-1 with TRBJ2-3, with 8 bases fitting TRBD1. The CDR3 runs to 18 residues. CDR1 and CDR2 from the germline V gene are DFQATT and SNEGSKA (reference sequence). J was trimmed by 2 bases and V by 3 bases; bases with no gene match: 16.

The rearrangement links TRBV15 to TRBJ2-7, with 8 bases lining up with TRBD2. The CDR3 totals 15 residues. Germline CDR1 reads LNHNV; CDR2 reads YYDKDF (reference sequence). Losses at the gene ends were 5 bases for V and 4 bases for J; bases not matched to a gene: 10. In DNA form, the CDR3 reads TGTGCCACCAGCGCGTCCGGGACTAGGGTGTACGAGCAGTACTTC. Protein: CATSASGTRVYEQYF.

This clonotype was recorded a few times. This chain joins TRBV5-5 and TRBJ2-7; possible D gene TRBD1, 5 bases. Trimming removed 2 bases from V and 2 bases from J, with 20 bases in between. The V gene's germline CDR1 is SGHKS and CDR2 YYEKEE (reference sequence). The CDR3 extends over 17 amino acids. DNA for the CDR3: TGTGCCAGCAGCTTCCCCTGGCAGGGCGTAAACCCCTACGAGCAGTACTTC. Its protein is CASSFPWQGVNPYEQYF.

This rearrangement joins TRBV5-1 to TRBJ2-1; 8 positions agree with TRBD2. Per germline, CDR1 SGHRS and CDR2 YFSETQ. There are 15 residues in the CDR3. Trimming removed 4 bases from V and 5 bases from J; junction bases left unmatched: 8. This CDR3 reads CASSQLAGPNNEQFF. The CDR3 DNA sequence: TGCGCCAGCAGCCAGTTAGCGGGACCCAACAATGAGCAGTTCTTC.

In DNA form, the CDR3 reads TGTGCCAGCAGGAATCTGCCCTACGAGCAGTACTTC. This sequence encodes CASRNLPYEQYF. The chain joins TRBV28 to TRBJ2-7, with D uncertain. This CDR3 spans 12 amino acids. The germline CDR1 and CDR2 sequences are MDHEN and SYDVKM. Trimming cost V 6 bases and J 2 bases, with 8 bases left between them. Supplemented by reference TRBV28 and TRBJ2-7, the full variable domain reads DVKVTQSSRYLVKRTGEKVFLECVQDMDHENMFWYRQDPGLGLRLIYFSYDVKMKEKGDIPEGYSVSREKKERFSLILESASTNQTSMYLCASRNLPYEQYFGPGTRLTVT.

This chain uses TRBV4-2 with TRBJ2-3, with 13 bases matching TRBD2. V shed 4 bases, J shed 1 base, and the junction held 5 bases outside the gene matches. Germline CDR1 is LGHNA and CDR2 is YNFKEQ. The CDR3 has 17 amino acids. CDR3 sequence reads: CASSLRTSGGGTDTQYF. The CDR3 nucleotides read TGTGCCAGCAGCCTGCGGACTAGCGGGGGAGGCACAGATACGCAGTATTTT.